This T cell receptor (beta chain) was captured in a study of vaccination effects on CD4 cells after COVID-19. For this clone: What it recognizes is unknown.

Trimming shortened V by 3 bases and J by 5 bases, and 19 bases separated the two germline ends. This CDR3 comprises 16 residues. Germline loops: CDR1 KGHSH, CDR2 LQKENI. ViraFEST assay sequencing came after antigen-specific CD4+ T cells were expanded with viral peptide pools. It was after 10 days of culture that CD4+ T cells were isolated. Each person got two doses of an mRNA SARS-CoV-2 vaccine, BNT162b2 or mRNA-1273. Data came from immunoSEQ multiplex PCR; TCRdb stores just in-frame clones and leaves some out. The sample lists 29,000 or so clones, 65% to 75% seen once, with 15% to 20% in the top ten.

The receptor comes from a human donor who received a COVID-19 vaccine. The chain combines TRBV18 with TRBJ1-1, with D perhaps matching TRBD1 (6 bases). The sample consisted of CD4+ T cells from PBMCs cultured with HCoV-OC43 spike peptides, taken after COVID-19 vaccination. Subset indicated: HCoV-OC43 spike overlapping peptide pool stimulation. In nucleotides, the CDR3 is TGTGCCAGCTCACCCGCGGTGGGGGCAGGATGGACTGAAGCTTTCTTT. As protein: CASSPAVGAGWTEAFF.